The 32 T cell receptor beta chains below all came from one sample that was sequenced in a study of human T cells and chemical hapten exposure. Time point here: patch test 1, 2 weeks after DPC sensitization. Treatment meaning: therapeutic diphenylcyclopropenone sensitization with weekly scalp DPC. A single record per CDR3 protein comes from TCRdb applying MiXCR to the RACE reads. The sample has about 110,000 distinct CDR3 sequences, roughly 11% seen once; the top ten hold around 3.4%. Here the sequenced sample was whole blood, taken in connection with sensitization to the hapten diphenylcyclopropenone (DPC). These receptor sequences come from a woman aged 40 to 55 with alopecia areata. Some clones in this sample may be carry-over from other donors' samples.

This clonotype was observed at least ten times. The junction shows a germline mismatch at one end, possibly a read error. The gene calls are TRBV5-1 and TRBJ2-5, with TRBD2 as a possible D gene (5 bases). Germline CDR1 is SGHRS and CDR2 is YFSETQ. The CDR3 length is 14 residues. CDR3 sequence reads: CASTTGSIQETQYF. CDR3 nucleotides: TGCGCTAGCACGACGGGAAGCATACAAGAGACCCAGTACTTC.

The table lists this clonotype with a few counts. The chain is built from TRBV29-1 and TRBJ1-1; 8 bases align to TRBD1. Trimming at V came to 4 bases and at J to 5 bases, leaving 6 bases not matched to a gene. Germline assignment: CDR1 SQVTM and CDR2 ANQGSEA. This CDR3 region has 13 residues. Here the CDR3 reads CSVAGGVGTEAFF. The CDR3 DNA follows: TGCAGCGTTGCAGGGGGCGTAGGGACTGAAGCTTTCTTT.

This clonotype was counted many times. This sequence joins TRBV11-3 and TRBJ2-3; 8 bases align to TRBD1. The CDR3 runs 14 residues. V gave up 5 bases and J gave up 3 bases; unmatched junction bases: 4. Looked up from germline, CDR1 is SGHNT and CDR2 is YENEEA. CDR3 sequence: CASSRQGRTDTQYF. The CDR3 nucleotides are TGTGCCAGCAGCCGACAGGGGAGGACAGATACGCAGTATTTT.

J is TRBJ2-2 and V is TRBV6-5, with D possibly being TRBD2 (5 bases). Per the germline V gene, CDR1 is MNHEY and CDR2 is SVGAGI. This CDR3 comprises 16 residues. The ends were cut back, 0 bases at V and 7 bases at J, with 15 bases in the middle. The CDR3 sequence: CASSYSNLRGFGELFF. The CDR3 nucleotides read TGTGCCAGCAGTTACTCGAACCTTCGCGGGTTCGGGGAGCTGTTTTTT.

This clonotype was observed many times. The V and J genes are TRBV7-2 and TRBJ1-2; D unclear. V was shortened by 5 bases and J by 8 bases, with 9 bases between the two germline ends. The CDR3 totals 11 residues. The germline V gene has CDR1 SGHTA and CDR2 FQGNSA. CDR3 in DNA: TGTGCCAGCAGCCCTGAACTCGGCTACACCTTC. This gives the protein CASSPELGYTF.

This clonotype was recorded a few times. The chain combines TRBV6-1 with TRBJ2-5, with 10 bases lining up with TRBD2. V was pared by 7 bases and J by 4 bases, with 12 bases of the junction left unmatched. This CDR3 spans 16 amino acids. Germline assignment: CDR1 MNHNS and CDR2 SASEGT. The CDR3 DNA follows: TGTGCCAGCACGAGAGTAGCGGGAGGAGGAGGAGAGACCCAGTACTTC. The encoded protein is CASTRVAGGGGETQYF.

Many counts were recorded for this clonotype. The chain combines TRBV25-1 with TRBJ1-5; TRBD1 might be the D (5 bases). The CDR3 consists of 17 residues. The germline CDR1 and CDR2 sequences are MGHDK and SYGVNS. Trimming pared 2 bases from V and 6 bases from J, leaving 20 bases between. The CDR3 is CASSEAGTEGEIQPQHF. CDR3 nucleotides: TGTGCCAGCAGTGAAGCCGGGACTGAGGGTGAGATTCAGCCCCAGCATTTT.

This clonotype was recorded at least ten times. V gene TRBV7-2 combines with J gene TRBJ1-5; tentatively, D is TRBD1 (5 bases). The CDR3 length is 13 residues. Germline values: CDR1 SGHTA, CDR2 FQGNSA. The V end was cut by 1 base, the J end by 7 bases, with 8 bases between. The CDR3 bases are TGTGCCAGCAGCTTAGTGGGGCAACAGCCCCAGCATTTT. It specifies CASSLVGQQPQHF.

The chain uses TRBV28 and TRBJ2-7; no reliable D call. The CDR3 totals 14 residues. Germline CDR1 MDHEN, CDR2 SYDVKM. Trimming removed 7 bases at V and 1 base at J, with 14 bases between. The CDR3 sequence is CASTARGPSYEQYF. In nucleotides, the CDR3 is TGTGCCAGCACCGCGCGAGGACCTTCCTACGAGCAGTACTTC.

This clonotype was counted ten times or more. The CDR3 sequence: CASSPPGGLARDTQYF. The CDR3 coding sequence is TGTGCCAGCAGCCCGCCGGGTGGGCTAGCGAGAGATACGCAGTATTTT. V gene TRBV7-2 combines with J gene TRBJ2-3; possible D gene TRBD2, 6 bases. CDR3 length: 16 residues. V shed 5 bases and J shed 5 bases, with 20 bases lying between them. The V gene's germline CDR1 is SGHTA and CDR2 FQGNSA.

This clonotype was counted between two and nine times. The chain has TRBV27 and TRBJ2-7, with 10 bases aligning to TRBD2. Germline V lookup: CDR1 MNHEY, CDR2 SMNVEV (reference sequence). The CDR3 is made up of 16 amino acids. Trimming took 2 bases from V and 4 from J; bases not matched to a gene: 8. As DNA, the CDR3 is TGTGCCAGCAGTTTAAATGGGGCTAGCGGGGGATACGAGCAGTACTTC. This sequence encodes CASSLNGASGGYEQYF.

This clonotype has just a few counts. This rearrangement joins TRBV29-1 to TRBJ1-1, with a tentative D call TRBD1 (6 bases). V was shortened by 7 bases and J by 4 bases, with 19 bases between the two germline ends. Germline-derived CDR1 and CDR2 are SQVTM and ANQGSEA. This CDR3 comprises 14 residues. CDR3 sequence: CSAKQQGGSTEAFF. DNA for the CDR3: TGCAGCGCTAAGCAACAGGGAGGGAGCACTGAAGCTTTCTTT.

This clonotype was seen at least ten times. This chain links TRBV30 with TRBJ2-3, with D possibly matching TRBD2 (7 bases). V shed 2 bases and J shed 3 bases, with 12 bases lying between them. Germline-derived CDR1 and CDR2 are GTSNPN and SVGIG (reference sequence). The CDR3 is made up of 14 amino acids. The CDR3 sequence: CAWSRGAATDTQYF. In DNA form, the CDR3 reads TGTGCCTGGAGTCGGGGGGCGGCTACAGATACGCAGTATTTT.

The rearrangement joins TRBV11-2 to TRBJ2-2; D may be TRBD1 or TRBD2 (5 bases each). CDR3 length: 15 residues. V gave up 2 bases and J gave up 5 bases, with 12 bases separating them. CDR1 and CDR2 (germline): SGHAT, FQNNGV. The CDR3 reads CASSLPTGRTGELFF. The CDR3 nucleotides read TGTGCCAGCAGCTTACCGACGGGACGGACCGGGGAGCTGTTTTTT.

This clonotype was picked up many times. This chain links TRBV7-9 with TRBJ2-6; 9 bases align to TRBD1. With 4 bases clipped from V and 4 bases from J, the junction kept 8 bases outside the gene matches. The CDR3 is made up of 17 amino acids. Germline V CDR1 and CDR2: SEHNR, FQNEAQ (reference sequence). The CDR3: CASSYPGQGTGANVLTF. The CDR3, as DNA: TGTGCCAGCAGCTACCCGGGACAGGGAACCGGGGCCAACGTCCTGACTTTC.

This clonotype was seen many times. The chain carries TRBV10-3 and TRBJ2-1; D call uncertain. Trimming removed 3 bases at V and 5 bases at J, with 14 bases between. The CDR3 contains 15 residues. Germline CDR1 is ENHRY and CDR2 is SYGVKD. The CDR3 is CAISDPRIPDNEQFF. The CDR3 coding sequence is TGTGCCATCAGTGACCCTCGTATCCCCGACAATGAGCAGTTCTTC.

V is TRBV11-2 and J is TRBJ2-5; D is unresolved. This CDR3 contains 11 residues. In germline, CDR1 is SGHAT, CDR2 FQNNGV. The V gene lost 3 bases and the J gene lost 5 bases, with 4 bases spanning the gap. The CDR3 bases are TGTGCCAGCAGCTTTACGGAGACCCAGTACTTC. Amino acid sequence: CASSFTETQYF.

This clonotype has only a few counts. The chain carries TRBV7-8 and TRBJ2-5, with TRBD2 as a possible D gene (6 bases). This CDR3 is 14 amino acids long. Germline values: CDR1 SGHVS, CDR2 FQNEAQ. V shed 4 bases and J shed 4 bases, with 13 bases lying between them. The chain's CDR3 is CASSSIRRGETQYF. The CDR3 DNA is TGTGCCAGCAGCTCTATCCGGCGGGGAGAGACCCAGTACTTC.

The chain is built from TRBV4-2 and TRBJ2-3; TRBD2 matches 10 bases. The V segment lost 2 bases and the J segment 6 bases; nucleotides outside the gene matches: 5. Germline CDR1 and CDR2: LGHNA and YNFKEQ. The CDR3 sequence is 15 residues long. The CDR3 DNA reads TGTGCCAGCAGCCAATCTAGCGGGGGTGCGGATACGCAGTATTTT. Translation gives CASSQSSGGADTQYF.

This clonotype appeared a few times. CDR3 in DNA: TGCGCCAGCAGCCCGTGGAATGGGGTGACTGAAGCTTTCTTT. This gives the protein CASSPWNGVTEAFF. The chain is built from TRBV4-3 and TRBJ1-1; no clear D gene. V was shortened by 4 bases and J by 5 bases, with 14 bases between the two germline ends. This CDR3 has 14 residues. Germline lookup yields CDR1 LGHNA and CDR2 YSLEER.

There are many counts of this clonotype. This chain uses TRBV7-2 with TRBJ1-5, with unresolved D. V lost 2 bases to trimming and J lost 3 bases, with 5 bases between them. The CDR3 sequence is 13 residues long. Germline CDR1 SGHTA, CDR2 FQGNSA. The CDR3: CASSLIDNQPQHF. The CDR3 bases are TGTGCCAGCAGCTTAATTGACAATCAGCCCCAGCATTTT. Combining the CDR3 with reference TRBV7-2 and TRBJ1-5 gives the whole variable domain GAGVSQSPSNKVTEKGKDVELRCDPISGHTALYWYRQSLGQGLEFLIYFQGNSAPDKSGLPSDRFSAERTGGSVSTLTIQRTQQEDSAVYLCASSLIDNQPQHFGDGTRLSIL.

CDR3 DNA sequence: TGCAGCGTTACGGATGGGGCGGTCCAAGAGACCCAGTACTTC. Its protein is CSVTDGAVQETQYF. The chain links TRBV29-1 to TRBJ2-5; D is perhaps TRBD1 (5 bases). The CDR3 is made up of 14 amino acids. Germline CDR1 and CDR2: SQVTM and ANQGSEA. Trimming left V 5 bases short and J 1 base short, with 14 bases between.

This chain uses TRBV11-2 with TRBJ2-1, with 7 positions matching TRBD2. Germline V CDR1 and CDR2: SGHAT, FQNNGV. The CDR3 length is 14 residues. V gave up 4 bases and J gave up 8 bases; unmatched junction bases: 8. The CDR3 bases are TGTGCCAGCAGCTCCGGACTAGGTTACTATGAGCAGTTCTTC. As protein: CASSSGLGYYEQFF.

This clonotype was detected ten times or more. This chain connects TRBV4-2 to TRBJ2-2; possibly TRBD1 for D (5 bases). CDR3 length: 15 amino acids. V lost 0 bases and J lost 7, with 12 bases in between. Looked up from germline, CDR1 is LGHNA and CDR2 is YNFKEQ. CDR3 bases: TGTGCCAGCAGCCAAGAACTCAGGGATAGCGGGGAGCTGTTTTTT. Its protein product is CASSQELRDSGELFF.

The chain combines TRBV4-2 with TRBJ2-3; TRBD2 is a possible D gene (6 bases). The CDR3 covers 17 residues. CDR1 is LGHNA and CDR2 is YNFKEQ in the germline V gene. V was trimmed by 4 bases and J by 2 bases, leaving 19 bases between them. The CDR3 spells CASSPRLGGFTTDTQYF. In DNA form, the CDR3 reads TGTGCCAGCAGCCCGCGCCTGGGGGGTTTTACCACAGATACGCAGTATTTT.

The chain has TRBV20-1 and TRBJ2-7; TRBD2 agrees at 7 bases. Unmatched junction bases numbered 5, after V lost 3 bases and J lost 0 bases. The CDR3 spans 14 residues. The germline gives CDR1 DFQATT, CDR2 SNEGSKA (reference sequence). The DNA for the CDR3 is TGCAGTGCTAGCGGGAGGTTTAGCTCCTACGAGCAGTACTTC. The encoded protein is CSASGRFSSYEQYF.

This clonotype occurred many times. The CDR3 sequence: CSVAKTGSYYEQYF. CDR3 nucleotide sequence: TGCAGCGTCGCTAAAACCGGGTCCTACTACGAGCAGTACTTC. The J gene is TRBJ2-7, the V gene TRBV29-1; D uncertain. This CDR3 is 14 amino acids long. Deletions cut 6 bases from V and 3 bases from J, with 18 bases between. CDR1 SQVTM and CDR2 ANQGSEA come from the germline V gene.

This clonotype was detected only a few times. The CDR3 sequence is CASSLRSGQFVSYSPLHF. CDR3 coding DNA: TGTGCCAGCAGCTTACGCTCGGGACAATTTGTTTCATATTCACCCCTCCACTTT. The V gene is TRBV11-2, the J gene TRBJ1-6, with D maybe TRBD1 (6 bases). From germline, CDR1 is SGHAT and CDR2 FQNNGV. The CDR3 extends over 18 amino acids. The V end was cut by 2 bases, the J end by 8 bases, with 22 bases between.

The sample holds a few counts of this clonotype. The rearrangement uses TRBV6-4 and TRBJ2-3; D call uncertain. The V end was cut by 6 bases, the J end by 0 bases, with 10 bases between. The CDR3 consists of 14 residues. Germline V gene lookup returns CDR1 MRHNA and CDR2 SNTAGT. The CDR3 is CASRLLLSTDTQYF. CDR3 coding DNA: TGTGCCAGCAGGCTACTCCTTAGCACAGATACGCAGTATTTT.

The chain links TRBV7-2 to TRBJ2-7, with a possible D match to TRBD1 (5 bases). Per the germline V gene, CDR1 is SGHTA and CDR2 is FQGNSA. The CDR3 is 17 residues long. The V end lost 0 bases, the J end lost 2 bases, and 17 bases lay between the germline ends. DNA of the CDR3: TGTGCCAGCAGCTTAGCTGGGCAGGGCATACTCCCCTACGAGCAGTACTTC. This encodes CASSLAGQGILPYEQYF.

The chain recombines TRBV18 with TRBJ1-1; D remains unclear. The V gene lost 3 bases and the J gene lost 1 base, with 6 bases spanning the gap. CDR3 size: 13 residues. The germline gives CDR1 KGHSH, CDR2 LQKENI. The CDR3 DNA reads TGTGCCAGCTCACCCGTGAAGAACACTGAAGCTTTCTTT. Protein sequence: CASSPVKNTEAFF.

In its sample, this clonotype was seen a few times. The chain employs TRBV6-2 or TRBV6-3 and TRBJ1-5; the D gene is possibly TRBD1 (5 bases). From germline, CDR1 is MNHEY and CDR2 SVGEGT. This CDR3 is built from 17 residues. The ends were cut back, 3 bases at V and 7 bases at J, with 22 bases in the middle. The CDR3 DNA sequence: TGTGCCAGCAGTTATTCCGGTGGGGCCCCCGGGGGGCAGCCCCAGCATTTT. Translated: CASSYSGGAPGGQPQHF.